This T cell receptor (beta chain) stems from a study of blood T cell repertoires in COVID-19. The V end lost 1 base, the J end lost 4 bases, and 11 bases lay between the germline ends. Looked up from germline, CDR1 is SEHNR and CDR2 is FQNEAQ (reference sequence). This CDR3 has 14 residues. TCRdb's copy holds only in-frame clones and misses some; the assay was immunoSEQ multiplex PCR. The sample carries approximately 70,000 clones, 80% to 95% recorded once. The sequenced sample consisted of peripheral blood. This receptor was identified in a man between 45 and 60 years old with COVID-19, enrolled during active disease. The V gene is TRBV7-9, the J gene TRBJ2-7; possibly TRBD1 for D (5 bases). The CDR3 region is CASSLERGWYEQYF. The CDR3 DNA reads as TGTGCCAGCAGCTTAGAAAGGGGTTGGTACGAGCAGTACTTC.